Described below is a single TCR beta chain sequence and its context. These data originate in a study of blood T cell repertoires in COVID-19. Measured with immunoSEQ multiplex PCR; TCRdb has only the in-frame clones, and not every one. Among approximately 290,000 clones listed, roughly 87% were seen once. CDR3 size: 13 residues. Germline CDR1 reads LGHDT; CDR2 reads YNNKEL (reference sequence). Trimming left V 4 bases short and J 8 bases short, with 11 bases between. Sequenced: peripheral blood. The V and J genes are TRBV3-1 (or the pseudogene TRBV3-2) and TRBJ1-4; D unclear. The receptor's source is a man in his late teens or twenties with active or convalescent COVID-19. The CDR3 nucleotides read TGTGCCAGCAGCCCCCCCTCGGGGGAAAAACTGTTTTTT. Amino acids: CASSPPSGEKLFF.